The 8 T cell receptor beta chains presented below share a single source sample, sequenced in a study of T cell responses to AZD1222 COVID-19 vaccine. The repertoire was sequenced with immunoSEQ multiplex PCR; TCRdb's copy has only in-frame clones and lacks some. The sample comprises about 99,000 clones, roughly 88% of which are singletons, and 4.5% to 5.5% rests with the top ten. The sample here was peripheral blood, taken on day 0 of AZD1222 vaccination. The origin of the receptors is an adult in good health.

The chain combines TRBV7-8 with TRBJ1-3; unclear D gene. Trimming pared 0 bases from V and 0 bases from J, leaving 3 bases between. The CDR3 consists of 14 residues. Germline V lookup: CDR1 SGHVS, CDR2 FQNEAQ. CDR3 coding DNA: TGTGCCAGCAGCTTAGCGTACTCTGGAAACACCATATATTTT. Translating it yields CASSLAYSGNTIYF.

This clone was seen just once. This chain's CDR3 is CASSELGDTQYF. In nucleotides, the CDR3 is TGTGCCAGCAGCGAGTTAGGAGATACGCAGTATTTT. This chain links TRBV11-3 with TRBJ2-3; D gene unclear. Trimming stripped 5 bases from V and 5 bases from J, with 8 bases between. The germline V gene has CDR1 SGHNT and CDR2 YENEEA. This CDR3 comprises 12 residues.

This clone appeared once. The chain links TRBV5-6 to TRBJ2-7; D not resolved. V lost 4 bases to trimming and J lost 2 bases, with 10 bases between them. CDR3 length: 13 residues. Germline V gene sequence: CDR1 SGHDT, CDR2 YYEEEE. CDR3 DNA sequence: TGTGCCAGCAGCCCTAAAATAGCCTACGAGCAGTACTTC. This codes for CASSPKIAYEQYF.

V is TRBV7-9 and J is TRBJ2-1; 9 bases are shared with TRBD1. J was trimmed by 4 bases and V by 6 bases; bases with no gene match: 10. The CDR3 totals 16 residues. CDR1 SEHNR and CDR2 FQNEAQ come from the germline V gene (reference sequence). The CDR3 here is CASSPGTGTFYNEQFF. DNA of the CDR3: TGTGCCAGCAGTCCGGGGACAGGGACCTTTTACAATGAGCAGTTCTTC. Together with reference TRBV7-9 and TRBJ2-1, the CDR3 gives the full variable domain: DTGVSQNPRHKITKRGQNVTFRCDPISEHNRLYWYRQTLGQGPEFLTYFQNEAQLEKSRLLSDRFSAERPKGSFSTLEIQRTEQGDSAMYLCASSPGTGTFYNEQFFGPGTRLTVL.

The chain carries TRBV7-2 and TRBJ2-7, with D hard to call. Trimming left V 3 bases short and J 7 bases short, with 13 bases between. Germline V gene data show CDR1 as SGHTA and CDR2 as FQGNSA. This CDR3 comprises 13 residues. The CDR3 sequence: CASSFGEPVEQYF. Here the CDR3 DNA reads TGTGCCAGCAGCTTCGGAGAACCGGTGGAGCAGTACTTC. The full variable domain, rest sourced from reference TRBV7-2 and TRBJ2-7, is GAGVSQSPSNKVTEKGKDVELRCDPISGHTALYWYRQSLGQGLEFLIYFQGNSAPDKSGLPSDRFSAERTGGSVSTLTIQRTQQEDSAVYLCASSFGEPVEQYFGPGTRLTVT.

The CDR3 loop is CASSLPGQGGAGELFF. The CDR3 nucleotides read TGTGCCAGCAGCCTACCGGGACAGGGTGGGGCCGGGGAGCTGTTTTTT. This rearrangement joins TRBV7-3 to TRBJ2-2, with 9 bases fitting TRBD1. The CDR3 is 16 residues long. Germline V CDR1 and CDR2: SGHTA, FQGTGA. The V gene end was trimmed by 5 bases and the J gene end by 6 bases; junction bases not matched to a gene: 10.

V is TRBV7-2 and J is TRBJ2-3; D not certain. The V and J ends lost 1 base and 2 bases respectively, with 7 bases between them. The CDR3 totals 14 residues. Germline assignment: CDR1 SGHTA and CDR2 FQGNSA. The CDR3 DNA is TGTGCCAGCAGCTTAGGTCTCCACACAGATACGCAGTATTTT. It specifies CASSLGLHTDTQYF. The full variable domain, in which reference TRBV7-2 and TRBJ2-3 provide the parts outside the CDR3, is GAGVSQSPSNKVTEKGKDVELRCDPISGHTALYWYRQSLGQGLEFLIYFQGNSAPDKSGLPSDRFSAERTGGSVSTLTIQRTQQEDSAVYLCASSLGLHTDTQYFGPGTRLTVL.

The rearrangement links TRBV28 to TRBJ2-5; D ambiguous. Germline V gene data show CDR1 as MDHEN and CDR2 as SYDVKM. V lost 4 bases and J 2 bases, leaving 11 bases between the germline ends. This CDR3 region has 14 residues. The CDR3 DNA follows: TGTGCCAGCAGTTGGGTGGTAAGGCAAGAGACCCAGTACTTC. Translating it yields CASSWVVRQETQYF.